These 11 T cell receptor beta chains were sequenced from one sample in a study of radiotherapy plus CTLA-4 blockade in lung cancer. The protocol was immunoSEQ multiplex PCR, while the TCRdb copy is restricted to in-frame clones and leaves out a portion. The sample has approximately 97,000 clones; 83% are singletons. Sequencing was performed on peripheral blood, taken from a patient treated with radiotherapy plus ipilimumab. These receptors came from a human donor with non-small cell lung cancer who had stable disease on radiotherapy plus ipilimumab.

This chain links TRBV5-6 with TRBJ2-7; 10 bases agree with TRBD1. J lost 2 bases, V lost 2 bases, and 10 bases had no gene match. The CDR3 sequence is 17 residues long. CDR1 is SGHDT, CDR2 YYEEEE, per germline. The CDR3, as DNA: TGTGCCAGCAGCTTCTACCGGGACAGGGGAACTGCCTACGAGCAGTACTTC. Translated, it gives CASSFYRDRGTAYEQYF.

The chain has TRBV5-5 and TRBJ2-1; D is undetermined. The germline CDR1 and CDR2 sequences are SGHKS and YYEKEE (reference sequence). The CDR3 spans 13 residues. V was cut by 3 bases and J by 6 bases, with 10 bases left in between. The CDR3 reads CASSSTVGNEQFF. The DNA for the CDR3 is TGTGCCAGCAGCTCCACGGTGGGCAATGAGCAGTTCTTC.

The rearrangement uses TRBV30 and TRBJ1-5; D ambiguous. Per the germline V gene, CDR1 is GTSNPN and CDR2 is SVGIG (reference sequence). Trimming took 5 bases from V and 4 from J, leaving 12 bases between them. This CDR3 contains 13 residues. Here the CDR3 DNA reads TGTGCCTGGGCGGCCGGGGATAATCAGCCCCAGCATTTT. It is translated as CAWAAGDNQPQHF.

CDR3 region: CAWMRQNTEAFF. In nucleotides, the CDR3 is TGTGCCTGGATGCGGCAGAACACTGAAGCTTTCTTT. This sequence joins TRBV30 and TRBJ1-1; no firm D call. Per the germline V gene, CDR1 is GTSNPN and CDR2 is SVGIG (reference sequence). CDR3 length equals 12 residues. V lost 4 bases and J lost 1, with 7 bases in between.

The J gene is TRBJ2-1, the V gene TRBV7-9; 11 bases are a match to TRBD2. There are 17 residues in the CDR3. V gave up 3 bases and J gave up 6 bases; unmatched junction bases: 10. Germline-derived CDR1 and CDR2 are SEHNR and FQNEAQ (reference sequence). CDR3: CASSLGGTSGRVNEQFF. DNA for the CDR3: TGTGCCAGCAGCTTGGGGGGTACTAGCGGGAGAGTCAATGAGCAGTTCTTC.

The J gene is TRBJ1-1, the V gene TRBV2, with 9 bases matching TRBD1. This CDR3 is 16 amino acids long. V was clipped by 6 bases and J by 1 base; unmatched bases: 9. Germline CDR1 is SNHLY and CDR2 is FYNNEI. The CDR3 spells CASRPGKGQGNTEAFF. The CDR3 DNA reads TGTGCCAGCAGACCTGGGAAGGGACAGGGGAACACTGAAGCTTTCTTT.

The V call is TRBV30, the J call TRBJ1-5; D is undetermined. The length of the CDR3 is 14 residues. The germline V gene has CDR1 GTSNPN and CDR2 SVGIG (reference sequence). V was shortened by 0 bases and J by 0 bases, with 6 bases between the two germline ends. CDR3 bases: TGTGCCTGGAGTGTTCTGAATAGCAATCAGCCCCAGCATTTT. The encoded protein is CAWSVLNSNQPQHF.

The rearrangement links TRBV2 to TRBJ1-2, with D unresolved. CDR3 length: 11 residues. The germline CDR1 and CDR2 sequences are SNHLY and FYNNEI. Trimming pared 10 bases from V and 5 bases from J, leaving 11 bases between. The CDR3 bases are TGTGCCACTCCCCGCTCATATGGCTACACCTTC. Translating it yields CATPRSYGYTF.

The rearrangement joins TRBV5-6 to TRBJ2-7; 7 bases are shared with TRBD1. Germline lookup yields CDR1 SGHDT and CDR2 YYEEEE. The junction had 4 bases not matched to a gene; V was cut back by 4 bases and J by 3 bases. The CDR3 is made up of 13 amino acids. CDR3 residues: CASSLDRSYEQYF. Written as DNA, the CDR3 is TGTGCCAGCAGCCTGGACAGGAGCTACGAGCAGTACTTC.

The genes are TRBV5-1 and TRBJ2-7; 8 bases are a match to TRBD1. Germline CDR1 reads SGHRS; CDR2 reads YFSETQ. V lost 0 bases to trimming and J lost 7 bases; unmatched junction nucleotides: 9. This CDR3 region has 15 residues. The CDR3 DNA is TGCGCCAGCAGCTTGGTCGGGCAGGGGGCCCGGGAGCAGTACTTC. Its protein product is CASSLVGQGAREQYF.

The chain links TRBV30 to TRBJ2-4; no firm D call. CDR3 length equals 14 residues. V was cut by 1 base and J by 7 bases, with 14 bases left in between. Germline-derived CDR1 and CDR2 are GTSNPN and SVGIG (reference sequence). The CDR3 DNA reads TGTGCCTGGAGTGGTGTGGGATTACGGAACATTCAGTACTTC. It specifies CAWSGVGLRNIQYF.